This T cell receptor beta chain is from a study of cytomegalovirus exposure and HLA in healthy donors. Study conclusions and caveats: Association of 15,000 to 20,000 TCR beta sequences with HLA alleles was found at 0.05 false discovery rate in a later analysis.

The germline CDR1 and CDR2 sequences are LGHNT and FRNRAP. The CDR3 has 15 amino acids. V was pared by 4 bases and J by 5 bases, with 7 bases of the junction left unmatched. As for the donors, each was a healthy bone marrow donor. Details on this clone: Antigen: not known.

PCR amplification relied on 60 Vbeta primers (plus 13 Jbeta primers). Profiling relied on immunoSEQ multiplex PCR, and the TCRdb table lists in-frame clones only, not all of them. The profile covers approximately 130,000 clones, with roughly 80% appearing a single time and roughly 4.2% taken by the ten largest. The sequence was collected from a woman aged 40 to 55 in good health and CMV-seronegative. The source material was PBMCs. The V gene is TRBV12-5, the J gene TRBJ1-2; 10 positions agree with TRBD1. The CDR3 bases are TGTGCTAGTGGTTACAACCGGGACAGGGGATATGGCTACACCTTC. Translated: CASGYNRDRGYGYTF.